This TCR beta chain was sequenced during a study of T cells in Graves' hyperthyroidism and ophthalmopathy. Study-wide results and caveats: A model of 13 V-J features distinguished ophthalmopathy from stable hyperthyroidism. In blood, most of the thyroid clonotypes expanded above 0.001 were also present.

Exclusion followed for patients with uncontrolled infection, other autoimmune disease, pregnancy or lactation. Based on clinical symptoms, serum thyroxine and TRAb, thyroid ultrasound and orbital computed tomography, diagnoses were reached. Regions amplified from RNA transcripts were the TCR beta CDR3 regions. The HTBI primer set drove a first-round RT-PCR of the TCR CDR3. TCRdb used MiXCR to reprocess the multiplex PCR reads, holding one entry per CDR3 protein. Here the sample spans 550,000 to 700,000 distinct CDR3 sequences, 46% being singletons. The CDR3 totals 13 residues. The germline V and J ends were trimmed by 0 bases and 7 bases, with 9 bases remaining between them. The germline CDR1 and CDR2 sequences are MGHRA and YSYEKL. Notes on this clonotype: What it recognizes is unknown.

The sequencing sample was made of peripheral blood or thyroid tissue (not recorded which). This TCR was recovered from an adult woman with Graves' disease, either hyperthyroidism or ophthalmopathy (not recorded which). The rearrangement joins TRBV4-1 to TRBJ1-2; D not resolved. The DNA of the CDR3 is TGCGCCAGCAGCCAAGATCTAAGGGCTGGCTACACCTTC. Translating gives CASSQDLRAGYTF.